One and the same sample provided the 8 T cell receptor beta chains below, sequenced in a study of Graves' ophthalmopathy and Graves' hyperthyroidism. Amplified TCR beta CDR3 regions were obtained using RNA transcripts as template. Following a first-round RT-PCR that used HTBI primers, a second-round multiplex PCR was carried out. MiXCR, run by TCRdb on the multiplex PCR reads, gives a single entry per CDR3 protein. The sample lists about 370,000 distinct CDR3 sequences, approximately 17% occurring once. Sequenced material: peripheral blood. All receptors derive from an adult woman with stable Graves' hyperthyroidism.

The table lists this clonotype with many counts. The chain combines TRBV28 with TRBJ2-5; no definite D call. Trimming removed 7 bases at V and 11 bases at J, with 17 bases between. Germline V gene lookup returns CDR1 MDHEN and CDR2 SYDVKM. The CDR3 extends over 12 amino acids. CDR3 region: CASNLAAGSQYF. The CDR3 region has the DNA TGTGCCAGCAACTTAGCCGCAGGATCACAGTACTTC.

This clonotype was observed at least ten times. The V and J genes are TRBV30 and TRBJ2-5; no firm D call. With 7 bases removed from V and 5 bases from J, the gap between germline ends came to 11 bases. The CDR3 has 11 amino acids. Looked up from germline, CDR1 is GTSNPN and CDR2 is SVGIG (reference sequence). CDR3 sequence (DNA): TGTGCCTCGGGTGAAAAGGAGACCCAGTACTTC. It yields the protein CASGEKETQYF.

This rearrangement joins TRBV7-9 to TRBJ2-3; D may match TRBD1 or TRBD2 (7 bases each). This CDR3 is 15 amino acids long. Germline CDR1 and CDR2: SEHNR and FQNEAQ (reference sequence). Trimming removed 5 bases at V and 3 bases at J, with 15 bases between. In nucleotides, the CDR3 is TGTGCCAGCAGCACCCAGGGGGGGCTTACAGATACGCAGTATTTT. Translated: CASSTQGGLTDTQYF.

This clonotype was observed at least ten times. V is TRBV5-1 and J is TRBJ1-2, with a possible D match to TRBD1 (5 bases). Germline V gene lookup returns CDR1 SGHRS and CDR2 YFSETQ. V gave up 0 bases and J gave up 8 bases, with 32 bases separating them. This CDR3 is built from 20 residues. DNA for the CDR3: TGCGCCAGCAGCTTGGACATCGTCCGCCAACTGCAGGGCGAAGTTCAGGGCTACACCTTC. Translated: CASSLDIVRQLQGEVQGYTF.

This clonotype was observed many times. The chain is built from TRBV20-1 and TRBJ2-7, with D perhaps TRBD2 (5 bases). CDR1 and CDR2 (germline): DFQATT, SNEGSKA (reference sequence). The V end was cut by 5 bases, the J end by 1 base, with 18 bases between. The CDR3 contains 15 residues. The CDR3 loop is CSAPDWVAGSYEQYF. The DNA of the CDR3 is TGCAGTGCTCCGGACTGGGTCGCGGGTTCCTACGAGCAGTACTTC.

This clonotype came up many times. V gene TRBV24-1 combines with J gene TRBJ2-5, with D maybe TRBD2 (6 bases). The ends were cut back, 3 bases at V and 7 bases at J, with 23 bases in the middle. Looked up from germline, CDR1 is KGHDR and CDR2 is SFDVKD. This CDR3 region has 17 residues. In DNA, the CDR3 is TGTGCCACCAGTGATCCCGCGGCGGGAAGGTCGGCCAGGACCCAGTACTTC. Amino acid sequence: CATSDPAAGRSARTQYF.

This clonotype was recorded at least ten times. J is TRBJ1-5 and V is TRBV12-3 or TRBV12-4; TRBD1 matches 10 bases. The CDR3 totals 16 residues. J was trimmed by 3 bases and V by 6 bases; bases with no gene match: 8. CDR3 sequence reads: CASSRGQGSYNQPQHF. CDR3 coding DNA: TGTGCCAGCAGCAGGGGACAGGGGAGTTACAATCAGCCCCAGCATTTT.

The chain is built from TRBV30 and TRBJ2-7; 9 nucleotides agree with TRBD1. There are 15 residues in the CDR3. V lost 2 bases and J lost 2; bases outside the gene matches: 7. Germline CDR1 GTSNPN, CDR2 SVGIG (reference sequence). The CDR3, as DNA: TGTGCCTGGAGTACCGGGACAGGGATGACCTACGAGCAGTACTTC. Translating it yields CAWSTGTGMTYEQYF.